This T cell receptor beta chain was obtained from a study of molecular identifiers for immune sequencing clone quantification. Notes on the study in general: Over 99% of effector molecules, yet under 1% of naive-cell molecules, were held by clones above 20 RNA copies.

Listed TCR primers, together with previously described methods, were used for the bulk TCR libraries. TCRdb itself ran the PCR reads through MiXCR, one entry per CDR3 protein. The table lists approximately 550,000 distinct CDR3 sequences, around a fifth of them singletons. Concerning this clonotype itself: Its matching antigen is unknown.

CDR1 is MNHEY, CDR2 SVGEGT, per germline. The V gene lost 6 bases and the J gene lost 2 bases, with 13 bases spanning the gap. CDR3 length: 14 residues. The clonotype was recovered from a human donor in good health. Some libraries in this study had Jurkat cell RNA spiked in. Sequenced material: naive CD8+ T cells from blood, with Jurkat cell RNA spiked in. Subset specified: FACS-sorted CD8+CD4-CCR7+CD45RA+ naive T cells. The rearrangement uses TRBV6-2 or TRBV6-3 and TRBJ1-1; D is uncertain. The CDR3, as DNA: TGTGCCAGCAGATCACCTATAGAAAACACTGAAGCTTTCTTT. Translation gives CASRSPIENTEAFF.